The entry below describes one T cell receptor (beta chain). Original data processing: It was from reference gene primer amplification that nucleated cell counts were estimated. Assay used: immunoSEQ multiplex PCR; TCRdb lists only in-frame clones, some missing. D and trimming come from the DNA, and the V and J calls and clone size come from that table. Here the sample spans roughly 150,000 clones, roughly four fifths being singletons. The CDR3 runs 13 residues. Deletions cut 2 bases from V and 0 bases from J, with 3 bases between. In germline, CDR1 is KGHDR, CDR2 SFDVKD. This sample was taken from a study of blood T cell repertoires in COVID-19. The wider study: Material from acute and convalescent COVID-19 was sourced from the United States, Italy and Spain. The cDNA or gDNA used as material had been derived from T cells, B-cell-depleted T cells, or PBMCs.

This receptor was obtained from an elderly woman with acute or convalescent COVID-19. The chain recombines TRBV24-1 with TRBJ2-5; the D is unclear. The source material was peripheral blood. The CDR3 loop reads CATSDSHQETQYF. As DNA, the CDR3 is TGTGCCACCAGTGATTCTCACCAAGAGACCCAGTACTTC.